The present T cell receptor beta chain was sequenced within a study of cytomegalovirus exposure and HLA in healthy donors (dated by TCRdb to about 2017). As for the study more broadly: In an earlier analysis of fewer than 750 of the donors, 276 Gb of sequence data and 90 million to 120 million unique TCR beta sequences from about 179 million T cells were reported. An early release that covered about 640 HLA-typed donors contained around 330 gigabases of sequencing data and tens of millions of unique TCR sequences. Of the roughly 390 genotyped donors, approximately 81% were placed in the genetic ancestry cluster associated with self-reported Caucasian donors. The study aimed to test whether signatures of past pathogen exposure could be identified by cataloging public T cell receptors. The study used immunosequencing to profile the T cell repertoires of approximately 650 subjects and linked those repertoires to cytomegalovirus serostatus. A separate validation cohort of approximately 120 different subjects was used in addition to the 666-subject first cohort. The study combined high-throughput TCR immunosequencing, statistical association of individual TCRs with disease status, and machine learning to predict cytomegalovirus infection status. A later analysis re-analyzed previously published TCR beta repertoires from 660 or so donors and added high-resolution HLA genotyping to study TCR occurrence patterns. Rather than using new phenotypic data, the later analysis identified candidate immune exposures from TCR beta sequences and from how often those sequences occurred across donors. To decide whether each TCR beta V gene segment behaved as functional or pseudogenic, an earlier analysis of nearly 600 of the donors relied on high-throughput TCR beta sequencing. Donor age, sex, ethnicity and CMV serostatus were compiled alongside the repertoire data. A later genetic analysis used genome-wide SNP genotypes for about 65% of the 666 donors, treating that subset as a discovery cohort. All discovery cohort repertoires had been generated using a single sequencing platform. Both class I and class II loci were covered by HLA typing, at four-digit resolution. Typing coverage varied by locus: roughly 620-640 donors for A, B, C, DRB1 and DQB1; about 520 for DQA1; about 590 for DPA1; around 490 for DPB1. Because of strong linkage in the cohort, roughly five DR-DQ haplotypes were treated as single units for association and clustering. Among some 410 genotyped donors of the cohort, an average of around 240,000 unique TCR beta nucleotide sequences was sequenced per donor, of which about 20% were non-productive. What the research found in general, with its limitations: For the cohort, immune exposure information was limited to CMV serostatus. An earlier analysis of around 500 of the donors showed that most TCR beta V segments appeared in productive rearrangements either about 87% or about 30% of the time, which broadly matched IMGT annotations. When HLA alleles, especially DR and DQ, strongly co-occurred, attributing TCR associations to individual alleles was difficult. Because some donors lacked HLA typing at each locus, the association tests relied only on the typed subset. A later genetic analysis reported fewer N-insertions in productive TCRs among donors in an Asian-associated ancestry cluster than the roughly 620-donor mean. In a later analysis, 16,951 TCR beta sequences were associated with specific HLA alleles at a false discovery rate of 0.05. Linkage disequilibrium might explain the correlated functional status among segregating V segments, but an unknown experimental factor could not be ruled out. The authors suggested that the approach could potentially be extended to other disease states and immunological phenotypes. The earlier analysis of fewer than 750 of the donors excluded around 17 rarely observed V segments, including chromosome 9 orphons, because counts were too low. The classifier was reported to diagnose cytomegalovirus status with high specificity and sensitivity in both the original and validation cohorts. Most TCR sequences were seen in very few donors, while some public TCRs were found in many individuals. A later analysis reported that several top co-occurrence clusters appeared linked to parvovirus B19, influenza, CMV and Epstein-Barr virus. In vitro tests confirmed that a few of the cytomegalovirus-associated TCR beta chains recognize cytomegalovirus antigens. A total of fewer than 200 TCR beta chains were listed by the study as associated with cytomegalovirus. The cohort was sequenced for TCR beta chains only, and without alpha or paired-chain data the features that could be detected were limited. A further reported finding was that TCR beta sequences accurately predicted the HLA-A and HLA-B alleles for most subjects in the first cohort. The sequencing pipeline was judged likely to have produced a cluster of highly shared sequence variants as a technical artifact. The presence/absence analyses assumed that sequencing depth was roughly uniform across donors, and that assumption may not be true. According to a later analysis, TCR association rates differed among HLA loci, with DRB1 alleles showing the most associated TCRs and HLA-C alleles showing the fewest. A later analysis found that HLA-associated TCR beta chains were more clonally expanded and had lower generation probabilities than equally common non-associated chains. A later analysis found that most CMV-associated TCR beta chains appeared HLA-restricted, with HLA associations seemingly driven largely by CMV exposure. V-gene and J-gene trimming of TCR beta chains was associated with a missense DCLRE1C variant in a later genetic analysis, and the association was replicated in an independent cohort. The 87-base-pair reads could not distinguish some IMGT-functional V segments, including TRBV6-2 and TRBV6-3, so those segments were excluded.

The cohort consisted of 650 to 850 healthy bone marrow donors. Cohort members were all nominally healthy when sampled, although unrecorded immune exposures were likely present. The donor was CMV seronegative and belonged to the group of over 350 seronegative cohort members. A peripheral blood sample was collected from each donor, and TCR beta sequencing was performed on peripheral blood mononuclear cells. Genomic DNA was extracted from the blood cell samples with the Qiagen DNeasy Blood Extraction Kit. Libraries were built with the immunoSEQ multiplex PCR assay. For the multiplex PCR, a mixture combining 60 forward primers for TCR Vbeta segments and 13 reverse primers for TCR Jbeta segments was used. A multiplex PCR assay on genomic DNA amplified the CDR3 region of rearranged TCR beta genes. Amplified TCR beta libraries were sequenced as 87-base-pair reads on the Illumina HiSeq System. Concerning the study's data processing: A later analysis tallied roughly 76 million unique TCR beta chains across the 666 repertoires, and approximately 12 million of those chains were shared by two or more donors. A nearest-neighbor algorithm error-corrected the raw reads and collapsed the reads into unique sequences, merging closely related sequences to remove PCR and sequencing errors. Alignment of CDR3 sequences to IMGT reference sequences was used to assign V, D and J gene segments. For a sequence to be retained, a match of at least six nucleotides was required to both a V gene segment and a J gene segment. A rearrangement was called productive if the CDR3 had no stop codons and remained in frame with V and J, and every other rearrangement was called non-productive. Following IMGT convention, CDR3 was defined as the stretch from the second conserved V-encoded cysteine up to the conserved J-encoded phenylalanine. The earlier analysis of more than 450 of the donors excluded sequences that lacked an unambiguous match to a single V gene segment. In an earlier analysis of approximately 610 of the donors, V segments were called functional above 56.7% productive rearrangements and were called segregating when the between-donor standard deviation exceeded 5%. To diagnose cytomegalovirus status from the catalog of TCR beta chain sequences, a statistical classification framework was built. A later analysis assigned V and J genes by comparing TCR nucleotide sequences with IMGT/GENE-DB human TR gene sequences. Using the TCRdist pipeline, a later analysis assigned CDR3 sequences along with most-parsimonious VDJ recombination scenarios. A later analysis defined each TCR beta chain by its CDR3 amino acid sequence plus V-gene family, and excluded reads lacking a unique V-gene family. In a later analysis, 450 to 600 highly shared, low-generation-probability nucleotide sequences were removed to address suspected cross-contamination and a sequencing artifact. A later analysis calculated a clonal expansion index for each public chain from normalized within-repertoire ranks of inferred template counts. In a later analysis, generation probabilities were computed using a VDJ recombination model fitted to out-of-frame rearrangements, and the results were checked against IGoR. Hypergeometric tests were used in a later analysis to score TCR-TCR, TCR-HLA and TCR-CMV co-occurrence, with a repertoire-size bias correction applied to the TCR pairs. To estimate false discovery rates, a later analysis permuted the HLA or CMV assignments 20 times. In a later analysis, co-occurring TCRs were grouped using DBSCAN, and TCRdist sequence similarity was added for clustering within HLA-allele-positive subsets. Repertoires with fewer than 30,000 or more than 120,000 public chains, plus five repertoires with anomalous nucleotide sharing, were excluded from co-occurrence clustering. TCRdb retrieved this table from immuneACCESS and kept in-frame rearrangements only. Not all clones are present; in checked studies, unresolved V genes account for under half, and no reason is known for the remainder. V and J calls plus clone size are reproduced from that table; the DNA served to infer D and trimming. The sample has 150,000 or so clones on record. The ten largest clones represent 1.5% to 2% of the sample.

The CDR3, cysteine through phenylalanine, is 14 amino acids long. The read is trimmed to its CDR3 DNA, 42 bases read in frame from base 1. The germline V gene (reference sequence) sets CDR1 to LNHDA and CDR2 to SQIVND. The trim is 2 bases for V and 8 bases for J, with a gap of 12 bases between the germline ends. A remark on this clone: Its antigen is still unknown.

The sequencing sample was made of PBMCs. The sequence came from a woman between 45 and 65 years old in good health and CMV-seronegative. The chain links TRBV19 with TRBJ1-4; a weak D assignment points to TRBD1 (6 bases agree). The sequenced DNA is TGTGCCAGTAGTATACACAGGGAGAACGAAAAACTGTTTTTT. Translated, it gives CASSIHRENEKLFF.